This TCR beta chain is drawn from a study of T-cell memory formation after mild COVID-19. 5'RACE with constant-segment primers yielded barcoded, UMI-tagged TCR alpha and TCR beta cDNA libraries. Via MiXCR, TCRdb re-called the 5' RACE reads, giving one row per CDR3 protein. The data contain 300,000 to 350,000 distinct CDR3 sequences, roughly a fifth of them singletons. Germline CDR1 is WNHNN and CDR2 is SYGVQD (reference sequence). Trimming removed 2 bases at V and 5 bases at J, with 15 bases between. The CDR3 totals 15 residues. This clonotype appeared once. This sequence joins TRBV10-1 and TRBJ2-5; no reliable D call. The source is a young man who had mild COVID-19 (a few samples of this study predate the infection). Cell type and time point are not known. Sequenced: PBMCs or a T cell subset sorted from them (not recorded which). CDR3 nucleotides: TGCGCCAGCAGTGAGAACGGGTATGCGATGGAGACCCAGTACTTC. Translating gives CASSENGYAMETQYF.